A selection of T cell receptor beta chains follows, all from one sample in a study of blood T cell repertoires in COVID-19. Profiling relied on immunoSEQ multiplex PCR, and the TCRdb table lists in-frame clones only, not all of them. The sample lists around 110,000 clones, approximately 90% occurring once. Sequenced sample: peripheral blood. These receptor sequences come from a human donor with active COVID-19. The donor label of this sample is uncertain. Both conserved end residues are part of each CDR3. The D gene is left open where the match is weak. Only part of the rows carry a size: once, few, many, or a class if the clone is expanded.

j_call clone_size v_call d_call cdr3_nt cdr3_aa
TRBJ2-5 once TRBV11-2 . TGTGCCAGCAGCTTATTGTTTGGGGCCGGACAATTCCAAGAGACCCAGTACTTC CASSLLFGAGQFQETQYF
TRBJ2-2 . TRBV14 TRBD1 TGTGCCAGCAGCCGACAGGGGGGAAAGACCGGGGAGCTGTTTTTT CASSRQGGKTGELFF
TRBJ2-7 once TRBV5-1 TRBD1 TGCGCCAGCAGCTTGTCGGGACAGGGCTACGAGCAGTACTTC CASSLSGQGYEQYF
TRBJ1-2 . TRBV15 . TGTGCCACCAGCAGAGATAACAGGGTGTATGGCTACACCTTC CATSRDNRVYGYTF
TRBJ2-3 . TRBV11-3 TRBD2 TGTGCCAGCAGCTTAGGTCTAGCGGGGGGGCCCTCGGCAGATACGCAGTATTTT CASSLGLAGGPSADTQYF
TRBJ1-4 . TRBV2 . TGTGCCAGCAGTTCCCCGGGGAGGGCAACTAATGAAAAACTGTTTTTT CASSSPGRATNEKLFF
TRBJ1-2 medium-sized TRBV6-2/TRBV6-3 . TGTGCCAGCAGTTACACAGGGATGAGCTATGGCTACACCTTC CASSYTGMSYGYTF
TRBJ2-7 . TRBV29-1 TRBD1 TGCAGCGTTGGACAGGGGGCTTGGTCCTACGAGCAGTACTTC CSVGQGAWSYEQYF
TRBJ2-1 . TRBV12-3/TRBV12-4 TRBD1 TGTGCCAGCAGTTTAGGGACAGGGGACGAGCAGTTCTTC CASSLGTGDEQFF
TRBJ2-7 . TRBV6-2/TRBV6-3 . TGTGCCAGCAGTGACGGAGTATCCTACGAGCAGTACTTC CASSDGVSYEQYF
TRBJ1-5 . TRBV16 TRBD1 TGTGCCAGCAGCCTTGGGACAGCCGGGAGCAATCAGCCCCAGCATTTT CASSLGTAGSNQPQHF
TRBJ2-1 once TRBV9 TRBD1 TGTGCCAGCAGCGTAGCGGACAGGGTTCTCGCTGAGCAGTTCTTC CASSVADRVLAEQFF
TRBJ1-3 . TRBV18 . TGTGCCAGCTCACTAACAGGAAGTTCTGGAAACACCATATATTTT CASSLTGSSGNTIYF
TRBJ1-2 . TRBV5-4 . TGTGCCAGCAGCCCGAGGGTGATAGCTAACTATGGCTACACCTTC CASSPRVIANYGYTF
TRBJ2-7 . TRBV7-2 TRBD1 TGTGCCAGCACGGGACAGGGAAATTTTCCAAGCTCCTACGAGCAGTACTTC CASTGQGNFPSSYEQYF
TRBJ1-1 once TRBV6-2/TRBV6-3 TRBD1 TGTGCCAGCAGTCCACAGGGGGCAACGAACACTGAAGCTTTCTTT CASSPQGATNTEAFF
TRBJ1-4 . TRBV7-9 TRBD1 TGTGCCAGCAGCGGCAGACAGGGGACTGAAAAACTGTTTTTT CASSGRQGTEKLFF
TRBJ1-6 . TRBV20-1 . TGCAGTGCTAGTTTAGGCGTGCTACAGTCACCCCTCCACTTT CSASLGVLQSPLHF
TRBJ1-1 few TRBV30 TRBD1 TGTGCCTGGAGTACTGGACAGGGGAACACTGAAGCTTTCTTT CAWSTGQGNTEAFF
TRBJ1-1 . TRBV25-1 . TGTGCCAGCAGTGACGAGAGTATCACTGAAGCTTTCTTT CASSDESITEAFF
TRBJ2-7 . TRBV7-8 . TGTGCCAGCAGCTTACGTGGTACTACCTACGAGCAGTACTTC CASSLRGTTYEQYF
TRBJ2-1 . TRBV7-8 TRBD1 TGTGCCAGCAGCGGGGACAGGGGGCTTGAGCAGTTCTTC CASSGDRGLEQFF
TRBJ1-1 . TRBV11-3 . TGTGCCAGCAGCTTAGATTCTAACACTGAAGCTTTCTTT CASSLDSNTEAFF
TRBJ2-7 few TRBV11-2 . TGTGCCAGCAGCTTAGATGGGAGAACCTACGAGCAGTACTTC CASSLDGRTYEQYF
TRBJ2-1 . TRBV11-2 . TGTGCCAGCAGCTTAGTACCAGGGAATCTCGGAGAGCAGTTCTTC CASSLVPGNLGEQFF
TRBJ2-1 . TRBV19 TRBD2 TGTGCCAGTAGTAGGCTAGCGGGGGGGTATAGTGAGCAGTTCTTC CASSRLAGGYSEQFF
TRBJ1-3 . TRBV6-6 . TGTGCCAGCAGCCTACAGTCGAACTCTGGAAACACCATATATTTT CASSLQSNSGNTIYF
TRBJ1-2 . TRBV4-3 . TGCGCCAGCAGCCAGGAAATGACAGGCTATGGCTACACCTTC CASSQEMTGYGYTF
TRBJ2-1 . TRBV9 TRBD2 TGTGCCAGCAGCGTCCGGGCGGGGGGAGGTGAGCAGTTCTTC CASSVRAGGGEQFF
TRBJ1-6 once TRBV25-1 . TGTGCCACCGTGCCTCAGGGGAATAATTCACCCCTCCACTTT CATVPQGNNSPLHF
TRBJ2-2 . TRBV7-8 TRBD1 TGTGCCAGCAGCTTAGAAACAGGGGCCACCGGGGAGCTGTTTTTT CASSLETGATGELFF
TRBJ2-5 . TRBV7-2 . TGTGCCAGCAGCCAAGGACTAAGCGGAGAGACCCAGTACTTC CASSQGLSGETQYF
TRBJ2-2 . TRBV4-1 TRBD1 TGCGCCAGCAGCCAAGATTTCCGGGACAGGGGGTTTTACACCGGGGAGCTGTTTTTT CASSQDFRDRGFYTGELFF
TRBJ2-7 . TRBV11-2 . TGTGCCAGCAGCTTAGATAGGGGCTACGAGCAGTACTTC CASSLDRGYEQYF
TRBJ1-4 . TRBV2 TRBD1 TGTGCCAGCATCCAGCTTCAGGGGGCTGGGGAAAAACTGTTTTTT CASIQLQGAGEKLFF
TRBJ2-5 . TRBV7-6 TRBD2 TGTGCCAGCAGCTTAGGGCGGGGGGAAGGAGAGACCCAGTACTTC CASSLGRGEGETQYF
TRBJ1-2 . TRBV28 TRBD1 TGTGCCAGCAGGTCCGGGACAGAATTTGGCTACACCTTC CASRSGTEFGYTF
TRBJ1-4 . TRBV30 . TGTGCCTGGAGTGAAGTACTGTCTAATGAAAAACTGTTTTTT CAWSEVLSNEKLFF
TRBJ1-1 once TRBV6-1 TRBD1 TGTGCCAGCAGTGGAGGACAGGGTCCCTTTTTAAACACTGAAGCTTTCTTT CASSGGQGPFLNTEAFF
TRBJ2-5 . TRBV18 TRBD2 TGTGCCAGCTCACCACCGTGGTCTAGCGGGGAAGAGACCCAGTACTTC CASSPPWSSGEETQYF
TRBJ1-1 . TRBV6-5 . TGTGCCAGCAGTTACTCGGGGGCAGCCATGAACACTGAAGCTTTCTTT CASSYSGAAMNTEAFF
TRBJ2-7 . TRBV7-2 . TGTGCCAGCAGCTCAAGACCCGGGACAACCTTCGAGCAGTACTTC CASSSRPGTTFEQYF
TRBJ1-2 . TRBV6-5 TRBD1 TGTGCCAGTCTTAGGGGGCCTACCTATGGCTACACCTTC CASLRGPTYGYTF
TRBJ1-2 . TRBV6-6 TRBD1 TGTGCCAGCAGACTCGACAGGGGCTATGGCTACACCTTC CASRLDRGYGYTF
TRBJ2-3 . TRBV5-4 . TGTGCCAGCAGCTTGGGTGGCCTAGCTGGCACAGATACGCAGTATTTT CASSLGGLAGTDTQYF
TRBJ1-5 . TRBV18 . TGTGCCAGCTCACCATACAGGGTCGGGCAGCCCCAGCATTTT CASSPYRVGQPQHF
TRBJ1-1 . TRBV7-2 TRBD1 TGTGCCAGCAGCCCCCAGGGGGGCCGAGGAAACACTGAAGCTTTCTTT CASSPQGGRGNTEAFF
TRBJ2-3 . TRBV13 TRBD2 TGTGCCAGCAGCCCCAGTCGACTAGCGGGGGGAAGTACGCAGTATTTT CASSPSRLAGGSTQYF
TRBJ1-6 . TRBV4-2 . TGTGCCAGCAGCGACACCTTACAGGGTGCGGGTTCACCCCTCCACTTT CASSDTLQGAGSPLHF
TRBJ1-1 . TRBV7-2 . TGTGCCAGCAGCTTAAACCTGCGGAACACTGAAGCTTTCTTT CASSLNLRNTEAFF
TRBJ2-5 . TRBV7-2 . TGTGCCAGCAGCTTACACAGGAGAAACCAAGAGACCCAGTACTTC CASSLHRRNQETQYF